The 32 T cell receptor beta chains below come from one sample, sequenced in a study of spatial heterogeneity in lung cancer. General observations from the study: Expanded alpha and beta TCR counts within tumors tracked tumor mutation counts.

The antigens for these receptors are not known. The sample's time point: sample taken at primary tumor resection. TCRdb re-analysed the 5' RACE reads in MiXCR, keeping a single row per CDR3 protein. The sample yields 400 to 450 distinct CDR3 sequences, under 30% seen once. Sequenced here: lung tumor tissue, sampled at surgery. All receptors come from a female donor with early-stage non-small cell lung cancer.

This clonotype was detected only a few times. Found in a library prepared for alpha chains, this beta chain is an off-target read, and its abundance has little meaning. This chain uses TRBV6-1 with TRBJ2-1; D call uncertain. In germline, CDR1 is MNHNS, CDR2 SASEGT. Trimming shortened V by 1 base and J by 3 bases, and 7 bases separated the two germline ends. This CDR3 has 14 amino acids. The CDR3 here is CASSEVGNYNEQFF. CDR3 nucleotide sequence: TGTGCCAGCAGTGAAGTTGGAAACTACAATGAGCAGTTCTTC.

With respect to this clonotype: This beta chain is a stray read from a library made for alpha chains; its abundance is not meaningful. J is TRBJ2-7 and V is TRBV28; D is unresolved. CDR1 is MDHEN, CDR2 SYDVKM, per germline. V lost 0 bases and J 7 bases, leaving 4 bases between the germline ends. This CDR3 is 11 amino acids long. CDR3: CASSLWGEQYF. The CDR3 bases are TGTGCCAGCAGTTTATGGGGGGAGCAGTACTTC.

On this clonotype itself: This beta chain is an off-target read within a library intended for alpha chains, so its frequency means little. CDR3 amino acids: CASSPGQSTDTQYF. The CDR3 coding sequence is TGTGCCAGCAGTCCGGGACAGAGCACAGATACGCAGTATTTT. The V and J genes are TRBV7-3 and TRBJ2-3; 7 positions agree with TRBD1. Germline CDR1 and CDR2: SGHTA and FQGTGA. The CDR3 has 14 residues. Trimming took 6 bases from V and 0 from J; bases not matched to a gene: 3.

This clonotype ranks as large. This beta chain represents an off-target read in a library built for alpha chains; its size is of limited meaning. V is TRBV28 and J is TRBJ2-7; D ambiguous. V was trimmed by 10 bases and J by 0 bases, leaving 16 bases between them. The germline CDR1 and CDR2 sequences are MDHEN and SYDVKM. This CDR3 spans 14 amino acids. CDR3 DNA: TGTGCCATCACCCCTCGGCGTTCCTCCTACGAGCAGTACTTC. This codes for CAITPRRSSYEQYF.

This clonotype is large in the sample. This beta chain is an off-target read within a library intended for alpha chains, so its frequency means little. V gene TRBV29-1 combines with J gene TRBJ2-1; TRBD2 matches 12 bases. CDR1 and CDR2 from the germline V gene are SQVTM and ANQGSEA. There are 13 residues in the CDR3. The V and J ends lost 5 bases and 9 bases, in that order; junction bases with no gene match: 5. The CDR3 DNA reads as TGCAGCGTTCGCCTGACTAGCGGGGGTGAGCAGTTCTTC. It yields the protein CSVRLTSGGEQFF.

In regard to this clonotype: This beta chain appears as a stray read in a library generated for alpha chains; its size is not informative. CDR3 in DNA: TGTGCCAGCAGCCGCCCCGAGGGCACCGGGGAGCTGTTTTTT. This codes for CASSRPEGTGELFF. The chain uses TRBV11-2 and TRBJ2-2, with a tentative D call TRBD2 (5 bases). The CDR3 length is 14 residues. Germline V lookup: CDR1 SGHAT, CDR2 FQNNGV. Between the trimmed V and J ends, which lost 5 bases and 4 bases, there was a span of 11 bases.

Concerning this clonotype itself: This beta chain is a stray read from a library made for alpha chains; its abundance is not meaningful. CDR3 nucleotides: TGTGCCATGAGCTGGGACATCCCTACCGGGGAGCTGTTTTTT. Protein sequence: CAMSWDIPTGELFF. The chain uses TRBV10-3 and TRBJ2-2; D is perhaps TRBD1 (6 bases). Germline CDR1 is ENHRY and CDR2 is SYGVKD. Trimming left V 9 bases short and J 5 bases short, with 16 bases between. The CDR3 has 14 amino acids.

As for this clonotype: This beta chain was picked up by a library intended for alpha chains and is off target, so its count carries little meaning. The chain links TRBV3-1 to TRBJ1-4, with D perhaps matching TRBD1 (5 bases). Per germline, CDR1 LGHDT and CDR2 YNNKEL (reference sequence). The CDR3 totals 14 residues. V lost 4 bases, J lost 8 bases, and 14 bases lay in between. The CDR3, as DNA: TGTGCCAGCAGCCCCCATCAGGGTGACGAAAAACTGTTTTTT. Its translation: CASSPHQGDEKLFF. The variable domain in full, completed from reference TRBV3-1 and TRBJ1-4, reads DTAVSQTPKYLVTQMGNDKSIKCEQNLGHDTMYWYKQDSKKFLKIMFSYNNKELIINETVPNRFSPKSPDKAHLNLHINSLELGDSAVYFCASSPHQGDEKLFFGSGTQLSVL.

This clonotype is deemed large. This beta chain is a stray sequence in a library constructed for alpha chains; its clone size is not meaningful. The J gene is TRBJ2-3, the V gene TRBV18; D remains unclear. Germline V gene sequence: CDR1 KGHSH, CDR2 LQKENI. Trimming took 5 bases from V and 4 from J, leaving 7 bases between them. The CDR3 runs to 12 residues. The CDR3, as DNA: TGTGCCAGCTCAAGCCGCGCAGATACGCAGTATTTT. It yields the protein CASSSRADTQYF.

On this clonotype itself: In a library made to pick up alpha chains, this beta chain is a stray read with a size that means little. The CDR3 region has the DNA TGTGCCAGCAGGACGACTAGCGGGGCAGATACGCAGTATTTT. Its protein is CASRTTSGADTQYF. This chain joins TRBV7-9 and TRBJ2-3; TRBD2 matches at 11 bases. The V and J ends lost 6 bases and 4 bases, in that order; junction bases with no gene match: 3. CDR3 length equals 14 residues. Germline V CDR1 and CDR2: SEHNR, FQNEAQ (reference sequence).

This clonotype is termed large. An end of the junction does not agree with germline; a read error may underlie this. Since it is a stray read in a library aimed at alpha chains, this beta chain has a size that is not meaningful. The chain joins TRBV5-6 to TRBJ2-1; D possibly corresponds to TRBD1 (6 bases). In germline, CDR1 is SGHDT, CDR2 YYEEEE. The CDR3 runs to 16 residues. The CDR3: CVSSPGQGSSYNEQFF. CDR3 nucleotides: TGTGTCAGCAGCCCGGGGCAGGGGAGCTCCTACAATGAGCAGTTCTTC. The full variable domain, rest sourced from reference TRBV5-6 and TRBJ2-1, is DAGVTQSPTHLIKTRGQQVTLRCSPKSGHDTVSWYQQALGQGPQFIFQYYEEEERQRGNFPDRFSGHQFPNYSSELNVNALLLGDSALYLCVSSPGQGSSYNEQFFGPGTRLTVL.

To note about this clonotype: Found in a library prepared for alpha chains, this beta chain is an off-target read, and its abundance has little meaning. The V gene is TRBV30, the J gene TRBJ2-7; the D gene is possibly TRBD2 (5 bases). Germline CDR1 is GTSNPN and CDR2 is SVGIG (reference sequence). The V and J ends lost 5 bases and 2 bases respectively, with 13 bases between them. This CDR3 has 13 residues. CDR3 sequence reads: CAWELTRTYEQYF. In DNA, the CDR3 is TGTGCCTGGGAACTCACTAGAACCTACGAGCAGTACTTC.

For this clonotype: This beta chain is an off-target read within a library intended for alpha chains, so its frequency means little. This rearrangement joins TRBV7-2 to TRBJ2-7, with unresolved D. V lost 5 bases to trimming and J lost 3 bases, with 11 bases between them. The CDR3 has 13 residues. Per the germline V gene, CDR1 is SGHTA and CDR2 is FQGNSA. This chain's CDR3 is CASSATAFYEQYF. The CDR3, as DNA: TGTGCCAGCAGCGCTACAGCGTTCTACGAGCAGTACTTC.

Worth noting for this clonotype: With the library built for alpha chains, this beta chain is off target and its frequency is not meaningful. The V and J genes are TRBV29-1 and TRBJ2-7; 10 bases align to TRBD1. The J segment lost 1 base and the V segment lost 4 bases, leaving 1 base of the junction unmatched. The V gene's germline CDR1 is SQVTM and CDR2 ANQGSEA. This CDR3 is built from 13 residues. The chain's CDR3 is CSVGQGASYEQYF. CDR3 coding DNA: TGCAGCGTTGGACAGGGGGCGTCCTACGAGCAGTACTTC.

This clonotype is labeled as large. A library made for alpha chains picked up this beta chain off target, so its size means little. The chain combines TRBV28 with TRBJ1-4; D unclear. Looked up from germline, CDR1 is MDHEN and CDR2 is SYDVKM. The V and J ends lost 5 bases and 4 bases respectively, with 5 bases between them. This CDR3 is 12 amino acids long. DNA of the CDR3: TGTGCCAGCAGTGCTCATAATGAAAAACTGTTTTTT. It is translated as CASSAHNEKLFF.

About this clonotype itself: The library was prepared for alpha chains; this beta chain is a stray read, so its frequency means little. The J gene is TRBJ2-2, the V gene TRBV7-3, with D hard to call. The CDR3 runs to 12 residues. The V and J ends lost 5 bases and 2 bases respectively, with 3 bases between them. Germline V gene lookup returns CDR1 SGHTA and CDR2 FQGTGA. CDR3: CASSRNTGELFF. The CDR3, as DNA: TGTGCCAGCAGCCGAAACACCGGGGAGCTGTTTTTT.

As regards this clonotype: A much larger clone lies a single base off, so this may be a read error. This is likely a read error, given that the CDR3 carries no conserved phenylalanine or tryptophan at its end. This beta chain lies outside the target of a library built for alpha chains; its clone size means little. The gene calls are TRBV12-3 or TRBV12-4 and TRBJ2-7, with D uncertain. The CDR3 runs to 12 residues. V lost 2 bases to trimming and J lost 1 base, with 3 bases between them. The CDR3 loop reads CASSLTSYEQYL. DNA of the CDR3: TGTGCCAGCAGTTTAACGTCCTACGAGCAGTACCTC.

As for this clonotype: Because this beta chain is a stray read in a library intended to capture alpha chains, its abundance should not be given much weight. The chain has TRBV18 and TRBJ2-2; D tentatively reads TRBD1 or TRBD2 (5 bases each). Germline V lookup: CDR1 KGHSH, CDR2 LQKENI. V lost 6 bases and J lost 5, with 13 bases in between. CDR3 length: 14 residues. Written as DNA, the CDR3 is TGTGCCAGCTCTCCAAGGGGAGCGACCGGGGAGCTGTTTTTT. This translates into CASSPRGATGELFF. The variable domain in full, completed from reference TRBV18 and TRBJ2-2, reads NAGVMQNPRHLVRRRGQEARLRCSPMKGHSHVYWYRQLPEEGLKFMVYLQKENIIDESGMPKERFSAEFPKEGPSILRIQQVVRGDSAAYFCASSPRGATGELFFGEGSRLTVL.

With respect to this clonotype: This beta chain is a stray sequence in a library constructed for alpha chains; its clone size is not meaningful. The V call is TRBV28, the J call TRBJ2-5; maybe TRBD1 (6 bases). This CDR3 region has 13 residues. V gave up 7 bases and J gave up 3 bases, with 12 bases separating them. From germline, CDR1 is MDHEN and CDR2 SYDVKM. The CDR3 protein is CASTSRGEETQYF. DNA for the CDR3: TGTGCCAGCACTAGCAGGGGAGAAGAGACCCAGTACTTC.

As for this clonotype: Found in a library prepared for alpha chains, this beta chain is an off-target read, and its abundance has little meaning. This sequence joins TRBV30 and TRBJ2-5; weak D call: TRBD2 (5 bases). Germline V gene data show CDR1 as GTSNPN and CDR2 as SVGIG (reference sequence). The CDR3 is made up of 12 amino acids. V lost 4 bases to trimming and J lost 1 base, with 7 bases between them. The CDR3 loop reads CAWNSGQETQYF. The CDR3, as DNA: TGTGCCTGGAACAGCGGCCAAGAGACCCAGTACTTC.

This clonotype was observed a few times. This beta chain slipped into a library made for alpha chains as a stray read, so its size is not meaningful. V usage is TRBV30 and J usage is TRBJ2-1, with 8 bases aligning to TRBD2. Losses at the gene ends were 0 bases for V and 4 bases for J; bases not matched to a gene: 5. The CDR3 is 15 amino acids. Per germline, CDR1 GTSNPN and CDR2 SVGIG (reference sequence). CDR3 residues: CAWSVAGAPYNEQFF. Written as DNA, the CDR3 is TGTGCCTGGAGTGTAGCGGGGGCCCCATACAATGAGCAGTTCTTC.

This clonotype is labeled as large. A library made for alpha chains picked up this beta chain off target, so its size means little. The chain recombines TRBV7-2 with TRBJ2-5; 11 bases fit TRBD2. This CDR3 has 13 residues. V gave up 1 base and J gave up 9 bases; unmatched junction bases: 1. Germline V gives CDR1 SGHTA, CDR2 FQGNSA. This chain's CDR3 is CASSLELAGAQYF. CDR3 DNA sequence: TGTGCCAGCAGCTTAGAACTAGCGGGGGCCCAGTACTTC.

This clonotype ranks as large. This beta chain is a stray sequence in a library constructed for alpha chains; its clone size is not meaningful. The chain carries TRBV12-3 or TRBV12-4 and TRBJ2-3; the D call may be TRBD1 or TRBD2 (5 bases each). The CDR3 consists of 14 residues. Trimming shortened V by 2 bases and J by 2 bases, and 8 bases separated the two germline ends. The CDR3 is CASSLRGFTDTQYF. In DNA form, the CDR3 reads TGTGCCAGCAGTTTACGGGGCTTCACAGATACGCAGTATTTT.

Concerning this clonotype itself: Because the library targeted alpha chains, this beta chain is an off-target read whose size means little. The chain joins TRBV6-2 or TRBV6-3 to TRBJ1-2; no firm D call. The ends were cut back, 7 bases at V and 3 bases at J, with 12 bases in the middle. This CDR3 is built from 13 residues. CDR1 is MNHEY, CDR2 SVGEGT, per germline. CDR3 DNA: TGTGCCAGCACCCTTTGGCGAGACTATGGCTACACCTTC. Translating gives CASTLWRDYGYTF.

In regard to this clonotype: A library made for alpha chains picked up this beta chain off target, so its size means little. The CDR3 nucleotides read TGTGCCAGCAGCTTATTGGGTGGGTCCTACGAGCAGTACTTC. Translation: CASSLLGGSYEQYF. This sequence joins TRBV7-8 and TRBJ2-7; D uncertain. The CDR3 contains 14 residues. Trimming took 2 bases from V and 1 from J, leaving 9 bases between them. CDR1 and CDR2 from the germline V gene are SGHVS and FQNEAQ.

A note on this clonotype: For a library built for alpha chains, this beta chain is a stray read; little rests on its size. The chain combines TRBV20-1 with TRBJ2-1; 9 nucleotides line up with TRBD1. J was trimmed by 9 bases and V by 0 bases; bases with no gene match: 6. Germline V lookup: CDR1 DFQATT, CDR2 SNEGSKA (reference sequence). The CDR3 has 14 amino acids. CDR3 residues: CSAREPGQGVEQFF. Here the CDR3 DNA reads TGCAGTGCTAGAGAACCGGGACAGGGAGTTGAGCAGTTCTTC.

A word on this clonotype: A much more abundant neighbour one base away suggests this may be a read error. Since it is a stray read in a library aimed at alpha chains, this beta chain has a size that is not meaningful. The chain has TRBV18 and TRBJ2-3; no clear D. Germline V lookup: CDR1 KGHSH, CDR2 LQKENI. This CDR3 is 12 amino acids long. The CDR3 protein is CVSSSRADTQYF. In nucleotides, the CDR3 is TGTGTCAGCTCAAGCCGCGCAGATACGCAGTATTTT.

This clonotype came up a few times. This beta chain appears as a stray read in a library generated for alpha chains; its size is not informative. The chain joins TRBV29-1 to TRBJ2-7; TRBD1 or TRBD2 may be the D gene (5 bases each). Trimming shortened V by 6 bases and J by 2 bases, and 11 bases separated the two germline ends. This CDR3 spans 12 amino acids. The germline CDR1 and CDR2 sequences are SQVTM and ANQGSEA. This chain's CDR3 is CSVSGATYEQYF. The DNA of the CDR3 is TGCAGCGTGTCCGGGGCCACCTACGAGCAGTACTTC.

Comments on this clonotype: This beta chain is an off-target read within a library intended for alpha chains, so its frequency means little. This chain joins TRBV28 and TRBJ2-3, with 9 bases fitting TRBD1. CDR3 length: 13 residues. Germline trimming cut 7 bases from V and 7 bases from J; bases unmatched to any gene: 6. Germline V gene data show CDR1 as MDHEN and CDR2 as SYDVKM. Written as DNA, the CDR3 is TGTGCCAGCATAGTACAGGGGGCAAATACGCAGTATTTT. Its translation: CASIVQGANTQYF.

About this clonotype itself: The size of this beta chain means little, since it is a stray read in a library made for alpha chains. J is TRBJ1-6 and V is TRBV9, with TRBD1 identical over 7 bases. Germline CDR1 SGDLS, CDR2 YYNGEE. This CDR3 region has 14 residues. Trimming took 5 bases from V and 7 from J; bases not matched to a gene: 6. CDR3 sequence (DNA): TGTGCCAGCAGTCTAACGACAGGGAATTCACCCCTCCACTTT. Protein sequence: CASSLTTGNSPLHF.

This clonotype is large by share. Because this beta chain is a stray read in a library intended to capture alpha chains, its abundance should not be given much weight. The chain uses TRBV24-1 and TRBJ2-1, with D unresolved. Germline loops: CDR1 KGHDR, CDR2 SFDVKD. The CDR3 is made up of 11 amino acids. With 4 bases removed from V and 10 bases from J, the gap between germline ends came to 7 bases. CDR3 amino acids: CATSDGEEQFF. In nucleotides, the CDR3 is TGTGCCACCAGTGACGGAGAAGAGCAGTTCTTC.

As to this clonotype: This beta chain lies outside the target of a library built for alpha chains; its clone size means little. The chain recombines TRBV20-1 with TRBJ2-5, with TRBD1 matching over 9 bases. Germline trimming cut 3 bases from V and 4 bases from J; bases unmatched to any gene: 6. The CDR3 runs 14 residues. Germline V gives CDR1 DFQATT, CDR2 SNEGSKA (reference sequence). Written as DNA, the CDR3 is TGCAGTGCTAGCACAGGGGGCCGAGTAGAGACCCAGTACTTC. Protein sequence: CSASTGGRVETQYF.